This passage covers 2 T cell receptor beta chains from one sample sequenced in a study of T cell repertoires in cytomegalovirus infection. TCRdb re-derived calls from the reads in MiXCR, one entry per CDR3 protein. The sample comprises 600,000 to 800,000 distinct CDR3 sequences, about 24% of which are singletons, and roughly 8% rests with the top ten. Sequencing used CD8+ T cells from PBMCs. The origin of the receptors is a human donor in good health (CMV status not recorded). Some clones in this sample may be carry-over from other donors' samples.

About this clonotype itself: A much larger clone differs from this one at a single base, so this may be a read error. The rearrangement joins TRBV7-8 to TRBJ2-3, with D hard to call. CDR3 length equals 16 residues. Per the germline V gene, CDR1 is SGHVS and CDR2 is FQNEAQ. Trimming stripped 4 bases from V and 0 bases from J, with 14 bases between. This CDR3 is CASSSSTVTSTDTQYF. CDR3 coding DNA: TGTGCCAGCAGCTCGTCCACTGTTACTAGCACAGATACGCAGTATTTT. Supplemented by reference TRBV7-8 and TRBJ2-3, the full variable domain reads GAGVSQSPRYKVAKRGQDVALRCDPISGHVSLFWYQQALGQGPEFLTYFQNEAQLDKSGLPSDRFFAERPEGSVSTLKIQRTQQEDSAVYLCASSSSTVTSTDTQYFGPGTRLTVL.

This clonotype has just a few counts. J is TRBJ1-6 and V is TRBV12-3 or TRBV12-4; tentatively, D is TRBD1 (6 bases). The CDR3 totals 15 residues. V was clipped by 3 bases and J by 10 bases, with 16 bases between them. The CDR3, as DNA: TGTGCCAGCAGTTTGATTGGGGGGCTAGGATCACCCCTCCACTTT. It specifies CASSLIGGLGSPLHF.